Each of the 27 T cell receptor beta chains below was sequenced from the same sample in a study of technical replicates of blood from a few donors. TCRdb keeps only in-frame clones here, not all; method: immunoSEQ multiplex PCR. The sample carries 75,000 to 95,000 clones, 94% recorded once. Sample: T cells isolated from PBMCs. These receptors were taken from a human donor in good health.

The V and J genes are TRBV19 and TRBJ2-3; no reliable D call. This CDR3 contains 12 residues. Germline CDR1 and CDR2: LNHDA and SQIVND (reference sequence). The germline V and J ends were trimmed by 7 bases and 5 bases, with 10 bases remaining between them. CDR3 sequence reads: CASKESGDTQYF. CDR3 bases: TGTGCCAGTAAGGAATCGGGAGATACGCAGTATTTT.

The CDR3 coding sequence is TGTGCCAGCAGCTTGTATCACGAGCAGTACTTC. Its translation: CASSLYHEQYF. The V and J genes are TRBV5-6 and TRBJ2-7; the D is unclear. The germline V gene encodes CDR1 SGHDT and CDR2 YYEEEE. V gave up 1 base and J gave up 5 bases, with 4 bases separating them. This CDR3 has 11 amino acids.

The rearrangement joins TRBV5-1 to TRBJ1-2, with 9 positions matching TRBD1. J gave up 4 bases and V 4 bases, and 14 bases lay outside the gene matches. This CDR3 has 17 residues. The germline CDR1 and CDR2 sequences are SGHRS and YFSETQ. The CDR3 is CASSPSGQGLVGYGYTF. The CDR3 DNA reads TGCGCCAGCAGCCCATCGGGACAGGGCCTAGTAGGCTATGGCTACACCTTC.

CDR3 sequence: CASRGISAGGDNEQFF. The DNA for the CDR3 is TGCGCCAGCAGGGGCATTTCAGCGGGAGGGGACAATGAGCAGTTCTTC. The chain recombines TRBV5-1 with TRBJ2-1; 10 bases line up with TRBD2. V trimming: 5 bases; J trimming: 5 bases; junction bases outside the gene matches: 10. Per the germline V gene, CDR1 is SGHRS and CDR2 is YFSETQ. This CDR3 region has 16 residues.

The chain uses TRBV5-4 and TRBJ1-2, with D perhaps matching TRBD1 (6 bases). The length of the CDR3 is 13 residues. Germline CDR1 SGHNT, CDR2 YYREEE (reference sequence). V was pared by 0 bases and J by 5 bases, with 8 bases between. CDR3 coding DNA: TGTGCCAGCAGCTTGGTAGGACAGTATGGCTACACCTTC. The encoded protein is CASSLVGQYGYTF.

The chain recombines TRBV4-1 with TRBJ1-6, with a tentative D call TRBD1 (6 bases). The CDR3 has 15 amino acids. V was shortened by 2 bases and J by 13 bases, with 18 bases between the two germline ends. Germline V gene sequence: CDR1 MGHRA, CDR2 YSYEKL. This CDR3 is CASSQPGLAQGPLHF. The CDR3 coding sequence is TGCGCCAGCAGCCAACCCGGGCTCGCACAGGGCCCCCTCCACTTT.

The V call is TRBV28, the J call TRBJ2-4; 9 bases fit TRBD2. The CDR3 totals 18 residues. Germline loops: CDR1 MDHEN, CDR2 SYDVKM. V dropped 5 bases and J dropped 5; count of bases not matched to a gene: 16. In DNA, the CDR3 is TGTGCCAGCAGTGGAAGGGACTCGGTAGCGGGAGTCGAAAACATTCAGTACTTC. Amino acids: CASSGRDSVAGVENIQYF. The full variable domain, in which reference TRBV28 and TRBJ2-4 provide the parts outside the CDR3, is DVKVTQSSRYLVKRTGEKVFLECVQDMDHENMFWYRQDPGLGLRLIYFSYDVKMKEKGDIPEGYSVSREKKERFSLILESASTNQTSMYLCASSGRDSVAGVENIQYFGAGTRLSVL.

The chain couples TRBV9 to TRBJ2-1; 7 bases agree with TRBD2. V lost 7 bases to trimming and J lost 8 bases; unmatched junction nucleotides: 15. Germline V gene data show CDR1 as SGDLS and CDR2 as YYNGEE. There are 15 residues in the CDR3. The CDR3 DNA follows: TGTGCCAGCTCTAGCGGTCCCTTAGTGGTAGATGAGCAGTTCTTC. Its protein product is CASSSGPLVVDEQFF.

This rearrangement joins TRBV11-2 to TRBJ2-5; D gene uncertain. The CDR3 loop spans 11 amino acids. V gave up 6 bases and J gave up 1 base, with 3 bases separating them. Germline V gene lookup returns CDR1 SGHAT and CDR2 FQNNGV. Written as DNA, the CDR3 is TGTGCCAGCAGTCTCCAAGAGACCCAGTACTTC. This encodes CASSLQETQYF.

V usage is TRBV4-1 and J usage is TRBJ1-1, with D unclear. The CDR3 sequence is 17 residues long. Germline V lookup: CDR1 MGHRA, CDR2 YSYEKL. V lost 2 bases, J lost 2 bases, and 18 bases lay in between. CDR3 nucleotide sequence: TGCGCCAGCAGCCAACTGTTCCGGACGGGAAATAACACTGAAGCTTTCTTT. Translated: CASSQLFRTGNNTEAFF.

V gene TRBV7-9 combines with J gene TRBJ2-7, with D possibly TRBD1 on 6 matching bases. Deletions cut 5 bases from V and 4 bases from J, with 18 bases between. From germline, CDR1 is SEHNR and CDR2 FQNEAQ (reference sequence). The CDR3 totals 15 residues. The CDR3 reads CASSTQGSDLYEQYF. CDR3 nucleotide sequence: TGTGCCAGCAGCACACAGGGTAGCGACCTTTACGAGCAGTACTTC.

V usage is TRBV14 and J usage is TRBJ2-2; 10 bases fit TRBD2. The junction had 13 bases not matched to a gene; V was cut back by 4 bases and J by 2 bases. CDR1 and CDR2 (germline): SGHDN, FVKESK. This CDR3 is 19 amino acids long. CDR3 DNA sequence: TGTGCCAGCAGCCCCCCTAGCGGGAGAGTTGTGGTTAACACCGGGGAGCTGTTTTTT. Translated: CASSPPSGRVVVNTGELFF.

This clone has only one observation. This rearrangement joins TRBV6-5 to TRBJ1-2; D might be TRBD1 (5 bases). This CDR3 has 14 residues. The V gene lost 2 bases and the J gene lost 6 bases, with 13 bases spanning the gap. Germline V lookup: CDR1 MNHEY, CDR2 SVGAGI. In DNA form, the CDR3 reads TGTGCCAGCAGTTACGCCTGGGGGGGAAATGGCTACACCTTC. Amino acids: CASSYAWGGNGYTF.

The chain uses TRBV9 and TRBJ1-2; 8 bases agree with TRBD1. This CDR3 region has 16 residues. Germline V gene data show CDR1 as SGDLS and CDR2 as YYNGEE. The V gene end was trimmed by 0 bases and the J gene end by 7 bases; junction bases not matched to a gene: 11. The CDR3 region has the DNA TGTGCCAGCAGCGTAGCAATGACAGGGGATAATATTGGCTACACCTTC. Protein product: CASSVAMTGDNIGYTF.

V is TRBV28 and J is TRBJ2-7, with 9 bases identical to TRBD2. The CDR3 is 12 residues long. Germline values: CDR1 MDHEN, CDR2 SYDVKM. The V gene end was trimmed by 8 bases and the J gene end by 3 bases; junction bases not matched to a gene: 2. CDR3 in DNA: TGTGCCAGCGGTAGCGGGGGCTACGAGCAGTACTTC. As protein: CASGSGGYEQYF.

This chain joins TRBV11-2 and TRBJ2-3; possible D gene TRBD2, 5 bases. This CDR3 has 15 residues. V lost 5 bases and J 0 bases, leaving 12 bases between the germline ends. Per germline, CDR1 SGHAT and CDR2 FQNNGV. This chain's CDR3 is CASSIGLISTDTQYF. CDR3 nucleotides: TGTGCCAGCAGCATCGGACTGATAAGCACAGATACGCAGTATTTT.

This clone was detected only once. The chain carries TRBV5-1 and TRBJ2-7; perhaps TRBD2 as D (5 bases). Trimming left V 2 bases short and J 6 bases short, with 12 bases between. The germline gives CDR1 SGHRS, CDR2 YFSETQ. CDR3 length: 13 residues. CDR3 in amino acids: CASSLSPGGEQYF. The CDR3 nucleotides are TGCGCCAGCAGCTTATCCCCAGGAGGCGAGCAGTACTTC.

The chain links TRBV7-8 to TRBJ1-2, with 8 bases matching TRBD1. CDR1 SGHVS and CDR2 FQNEAQ come from the germline V gene. The CDR3 has 16 residues. V lost 5 bases and J lost 5; bases outside the gene matches: 13. CDR3 residues: CASSHKRTGPFYGYTF. The CDR3 coding sequence is TGTGCCAGCAGCCATAAAAGGACAGGGCCGTTTTATGGCTACACCTTC.

DNA for the CDR3: TGTGCCAGCAGCCAAGAAAGCGGGGCGACACTCTCTGGGGCCAACGTCCTGACTTTC. It specifies CASSQESGATLSGANVLTF. The chain is built from TRBV14 and TRBJ2-6; 7 bases align to TRBD2. Looked up from germline, CDR1 is SGHDN and CDR2 is FVKESK. CDR3 length: 19 residues. J lost 0 bases, V lost 0 bases, and 8 bases had no gene match.

The chain joins TRBV2 to TRBJ2-4; 9 nucleotides align to TRBD2. The CDR3 covers 17 residues. Looked up from germline, CDR1 is SNHLY and CDR2 is FYNNEI. The trim removed 7 bases at V and 1 base at J, leaving 11 bases unmatched. CDR3 region: CASNEGSGRNAKNIQYF. The DNA for the CDR3 is TGTGCCAGCAACGAAGGTAGCGGGAGAAATGCCAAAAACATTCAGTACTTC.

The chain links TRBV7-9 to TRBJ2-5; D gene ambiguous. V was shortened by 3 bases and J by 1 base, with 18 bases between the two germline ends. There are 17 residues in the CDR3. Germline V CDR1 and CDR2: SEHNR, FQNEAQ (reference sequence). CDR3 bases: TGTGCCAGCAGCTTTTTCGGGTCCACACCTCGCCAAGAGACCCAGTACTTC. Protein product: CASSFFGSTPRQETQYF. Complete variable domain (other parts from reference TRBV7-9 and TRBJ2-5): DTGVSQNPRHKITKRGQNVTFRCDPISEHNRLYWYRQTLGQGPEFLTYFQNEAQLEKSRLLSDRFSAERPKGSFSTLEIQRTEQGDSAMYLCASSFFGSTPRQETQYFGPGTRLLVL.

The chain uses TRBV29-1 and TRBJ1-2, with D hard to call. Per the germline V gene, CDR1 is SQVTM and CDR2 is ANQGSEA. V was trimmed by 4 bases and J by 2 bases, leaving 5 bases between them. CDR3 length: 11 residues. CDR3 nucleotide sequence: TGCAGCGTTGTACTCAACTATGGCTACACCTTC. Residues: CSVVLNYGYTF. Together with reference TRBV29-1 and TRBJ1-2, the CDR3 gives the full variable domain: SAVISQKPSRDICQRGTSLTIQCQVDSQVTMMFWYRQQPGQSLTLIATANQGSEATYESGFVIDKFPISRPNLTFSTLTVSNMSPEDSSIYLCSVVLNYGYTFGSGTRLTVV.

The chain has TRBV7-6 and TRBJ2-3; D is perhaps TRBD1 (6 bases). Trimming shortened V by 5 bases and J by 1 base, and 22 bases separated the two germline ends. This CDR3 is built from 18 residues. Germline-derived CDR1 and CDR2 are SGHVS and FNYEAQ. The CDR3 loop is CASSVRTPWTVGTDTQYF. CDR3 DNA sequence: TGTGCCAGCAGCGTTAGAACTCCCTGGACAGTAGGCACAGATACGCAGTATTTT.

The gene calls are TRBV15 and TRBJ1-2; perhaps TRBD1 as D (6 bases). Germline CDR1 and CDR2: LNHNV and YYDKDF (reference sequence). CDR3 length equals 17 residues. The V end was cut by 2 bases, the J end by 4 bases, with 20 bases between. The CDR3 is CATSRQLQSDSSYGYTF. In DNA, the CDR3 is TGTGCCACCAGCAGACAGCTCCAGTCGGACAGCTCCTATGGCTACACCTTC.

This clone counts as medium-sized. The chain recombines TRBV4-1 with TRBJ1-2; no clear D gene. Germline V gene data show CDR1 as MGHRA and CDR2 as YSYEKL. Trimming removed 0 bases from V and 3 bases from J, with 5 bases in between. The CDR3 spans 13 residues. The CDR3, as DNA: TGCGCCAGCAGCCAAGATCGTGACTATGGCTACACCTTC. Translating gives CASSQDRDYGYTF.

This chain links TRBV7-2 with TRBJ2-5; 7 nucleotides agree with TRBD1. From germline, CDR1 is SGHTA and CDR2 FQGNSA. This CDR3 comprises 15 residues. The junction had 11 bases not matched to a gene; V was cut back by 5 bases and J by 5 bases. Written as DNA, the CDR3 is TGTGCCAGCAGCGCCCGACAGGGTGGATACGAGACCCAGTACTTC. It yields the protein CASSARQGGYETQYF.

The chain carries TRBV29-1 and TRBJ2-5; possibly TRBD2 for D (7 bases). The V gene lost 7 bases and the J gene lost 5 bases, with 26 bases spanning the gap. The CDR3 contains 16 residues. The germline V gene encodes CDR1 SQVTM and CDR2 ANQGSEA. The DNA of the CDR3 is TGCAGCGCCCCTAAGGGGGGGGGCGGGAGATGGGAGACCCAGTACTTC. This encodes CSAPKGGGGRWETQYF.